This record looks at one TCR beta chain sequence and its context. The data are from a study of patients and donors after allogeneic stem cell transplantation. TCRdb processed the RT-PCR reads anew with MiXCR; each CDR3 protein has one entry. The data contain over 150,000 distinct CDR3 sequences, 40% to 45% of them singletons. CDR3 size: 15 residues. Germline CDR1 is SGDLS and CDR2 is YYNGEE. Trimming pared 5 bases from V and 0 bases from J, leaving 13 bases between. This clonotype was sampled from a human donor who was either an allogeneic HSCT recipient or a stem cell or donor lymphocyte infusion donor (not recorded which). It is not recorded whose cells these are; they may come from a transplant donor. The sample taken for sequencing was blood, either unsorted or a sorted T cell fraction (not recorded which). The chain has TRBV9 and TRBJ2-3; D remains ambiguous. The CDR3 protein is CASSSTMSSTDTQYF. The CDR3 DNA follows: TGTGCCAGCAGTTCAACTATGAGCAGCACAGATACGCAGTATTTT.